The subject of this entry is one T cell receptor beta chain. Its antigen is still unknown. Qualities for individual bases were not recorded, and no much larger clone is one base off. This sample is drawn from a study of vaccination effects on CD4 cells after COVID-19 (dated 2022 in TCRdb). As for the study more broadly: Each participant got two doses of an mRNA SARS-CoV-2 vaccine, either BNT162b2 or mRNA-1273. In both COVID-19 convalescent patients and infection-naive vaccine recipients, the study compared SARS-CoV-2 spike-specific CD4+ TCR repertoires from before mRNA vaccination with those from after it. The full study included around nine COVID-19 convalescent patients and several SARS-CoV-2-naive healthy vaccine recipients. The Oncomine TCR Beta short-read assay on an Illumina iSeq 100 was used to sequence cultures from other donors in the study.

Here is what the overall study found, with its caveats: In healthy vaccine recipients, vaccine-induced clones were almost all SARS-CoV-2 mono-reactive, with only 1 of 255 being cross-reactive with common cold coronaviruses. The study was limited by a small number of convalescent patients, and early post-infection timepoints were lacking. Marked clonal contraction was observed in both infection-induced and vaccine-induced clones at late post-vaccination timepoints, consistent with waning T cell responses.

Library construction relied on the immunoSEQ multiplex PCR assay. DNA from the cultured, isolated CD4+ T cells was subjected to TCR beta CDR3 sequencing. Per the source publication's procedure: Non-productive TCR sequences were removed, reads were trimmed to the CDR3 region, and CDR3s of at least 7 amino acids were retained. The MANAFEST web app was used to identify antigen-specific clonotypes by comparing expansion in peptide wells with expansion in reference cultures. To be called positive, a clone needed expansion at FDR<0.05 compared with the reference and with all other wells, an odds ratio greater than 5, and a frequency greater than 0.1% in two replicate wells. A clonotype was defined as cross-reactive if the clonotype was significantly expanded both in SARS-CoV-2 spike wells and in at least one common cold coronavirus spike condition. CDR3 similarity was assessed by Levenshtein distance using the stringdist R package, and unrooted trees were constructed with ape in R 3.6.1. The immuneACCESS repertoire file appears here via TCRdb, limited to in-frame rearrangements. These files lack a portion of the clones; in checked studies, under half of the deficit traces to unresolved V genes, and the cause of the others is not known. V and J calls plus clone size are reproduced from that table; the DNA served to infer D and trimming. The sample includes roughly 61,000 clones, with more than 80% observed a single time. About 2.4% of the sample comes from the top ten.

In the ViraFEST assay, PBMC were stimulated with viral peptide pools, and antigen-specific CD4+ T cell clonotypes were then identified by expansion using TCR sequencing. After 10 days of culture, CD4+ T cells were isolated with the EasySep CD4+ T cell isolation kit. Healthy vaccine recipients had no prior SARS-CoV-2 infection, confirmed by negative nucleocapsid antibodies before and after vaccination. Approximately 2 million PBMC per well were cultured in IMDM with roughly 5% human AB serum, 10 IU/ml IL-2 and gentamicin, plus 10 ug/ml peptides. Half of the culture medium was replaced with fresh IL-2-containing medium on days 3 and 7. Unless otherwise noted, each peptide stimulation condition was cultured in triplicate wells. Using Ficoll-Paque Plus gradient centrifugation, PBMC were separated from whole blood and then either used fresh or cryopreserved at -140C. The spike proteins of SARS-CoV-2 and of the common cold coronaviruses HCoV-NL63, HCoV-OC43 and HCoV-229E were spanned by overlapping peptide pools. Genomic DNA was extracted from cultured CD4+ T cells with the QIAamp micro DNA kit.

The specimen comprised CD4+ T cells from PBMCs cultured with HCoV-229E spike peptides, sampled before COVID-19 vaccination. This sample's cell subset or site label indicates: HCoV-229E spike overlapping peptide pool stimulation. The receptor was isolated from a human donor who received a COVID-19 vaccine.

Here is the DNA: TGTGCCAGCAGTGAATACCGGCTCCCCTATGGCTACACCTTC. The translation is CASSEYRLPYGYTF. The rearrangement combines TRBV6-1 with TRBJ1-2; no confident D gene assignment can be made. CDR1 MNHNS and CDR2 SASEGT were looked up in the germline V gene. There are 14 amino acids in the CDR3, from cysteine to phenylalanine inclusive. Left in the record is the CDR3 DNA by itself, 42 bases read in frame from the first base. V sheds 2 bases and J sheds 4 bases, leaving 11 bases between their ends.